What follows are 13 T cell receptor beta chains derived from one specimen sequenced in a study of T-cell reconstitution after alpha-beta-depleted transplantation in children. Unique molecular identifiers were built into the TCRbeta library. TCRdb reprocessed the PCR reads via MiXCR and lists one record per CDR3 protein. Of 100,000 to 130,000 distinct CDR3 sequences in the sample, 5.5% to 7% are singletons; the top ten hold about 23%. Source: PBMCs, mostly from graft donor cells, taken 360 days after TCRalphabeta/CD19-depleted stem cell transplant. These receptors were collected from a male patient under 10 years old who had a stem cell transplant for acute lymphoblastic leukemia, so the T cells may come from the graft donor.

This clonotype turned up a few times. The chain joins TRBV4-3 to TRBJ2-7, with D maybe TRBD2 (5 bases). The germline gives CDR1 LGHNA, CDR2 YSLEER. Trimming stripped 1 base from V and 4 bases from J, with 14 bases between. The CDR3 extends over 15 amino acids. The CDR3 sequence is CASSQADLGDYEQYF. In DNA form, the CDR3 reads TGCGCCAGCAGCCAAGCGGACCTCGGGGATTACGAGCAGTACTTC.

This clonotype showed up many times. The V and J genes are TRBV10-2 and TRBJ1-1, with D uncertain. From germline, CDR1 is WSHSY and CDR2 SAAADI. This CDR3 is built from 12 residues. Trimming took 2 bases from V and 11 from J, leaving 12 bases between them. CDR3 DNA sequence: TGCGCCAGCAGTGAGAATTGGGTCGAGGCTTTCTTT. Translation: CASSENWVEAFF.

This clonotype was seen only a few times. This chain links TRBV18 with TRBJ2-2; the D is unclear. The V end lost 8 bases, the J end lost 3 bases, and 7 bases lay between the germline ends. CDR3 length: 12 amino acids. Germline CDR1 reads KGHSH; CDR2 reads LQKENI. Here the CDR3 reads CASPSDTGELFF. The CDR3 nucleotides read TGTGCCAGCCCCAGTGACACCGGGGAGCTGTTTTTT. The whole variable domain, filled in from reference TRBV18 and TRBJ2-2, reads NAGVMQNPRHLVRRRGQEARLRCSPMKGHSHVYWYRQLPEEGLKFMVYLQKENIIDESGMPKERFSAEFPKEGPSILRIQQVVRGDSAAYFCASPSDTGELFFGEGSRLTVL.

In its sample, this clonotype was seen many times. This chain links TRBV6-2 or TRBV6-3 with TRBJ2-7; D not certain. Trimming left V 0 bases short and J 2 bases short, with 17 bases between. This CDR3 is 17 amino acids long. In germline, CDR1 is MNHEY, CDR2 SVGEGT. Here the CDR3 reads CASSYSDQSSGTYEQYF. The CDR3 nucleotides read TGTGCCAGCAGTTACTCGGATCAATCCTCGGGTACCTACGAGCAGTACTTC.

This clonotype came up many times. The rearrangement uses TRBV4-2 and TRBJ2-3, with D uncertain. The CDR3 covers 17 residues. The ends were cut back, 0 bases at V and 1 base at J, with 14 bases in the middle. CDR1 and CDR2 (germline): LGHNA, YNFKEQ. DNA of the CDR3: TGTGCCAGCAGCCAAGACGCCCGGCTTCTGGGCACAGATACGCAGTATTTT. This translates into CASSQDARLLGTDTQYF.

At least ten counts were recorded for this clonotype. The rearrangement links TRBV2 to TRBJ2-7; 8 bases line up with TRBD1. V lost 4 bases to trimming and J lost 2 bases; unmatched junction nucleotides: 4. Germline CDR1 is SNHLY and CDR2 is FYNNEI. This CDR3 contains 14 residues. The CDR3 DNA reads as TGTGCCAGCAGTGGAGTACAGGGGGCCTACGAGCAGTACTTC. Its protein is CASSGVQGAYEQYF.

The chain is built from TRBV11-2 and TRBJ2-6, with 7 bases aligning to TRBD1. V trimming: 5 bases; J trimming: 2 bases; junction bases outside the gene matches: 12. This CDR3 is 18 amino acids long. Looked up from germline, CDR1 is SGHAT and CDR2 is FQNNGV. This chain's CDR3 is CASSLSPRTGPGANVLTF. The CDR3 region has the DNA TGTGCCAGCAGCCTTAGTCCAAGGACAGGCCCTGGGGCCAACGTCCTGACTTTC.

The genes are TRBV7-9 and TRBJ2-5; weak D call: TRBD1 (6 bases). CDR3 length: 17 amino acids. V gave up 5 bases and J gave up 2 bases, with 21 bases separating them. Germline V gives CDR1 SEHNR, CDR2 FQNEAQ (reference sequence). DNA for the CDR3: TGTGCCAGCAGCCTTGACTTTACAGGGACATCTCAAGAGACCCAGTACTTC. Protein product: CASSLDFTGTSQETQYF. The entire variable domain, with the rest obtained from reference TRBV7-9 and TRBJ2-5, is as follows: DTGVSQNPRHKITKRGQNVTFRCDPISEHNRLYWYRQTLGQGPEFLTYFQNEAQLEKSRLLSDRFSAERPKGSFSTLEIQRTEQGDSAMYLCASSLDFTGTSQETQYFGPGTRLLVL.

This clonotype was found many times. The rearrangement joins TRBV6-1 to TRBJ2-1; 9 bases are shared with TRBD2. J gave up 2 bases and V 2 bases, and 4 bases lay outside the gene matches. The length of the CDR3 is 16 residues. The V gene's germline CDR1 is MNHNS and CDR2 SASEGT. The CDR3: CASSEKREVPYNEQFF. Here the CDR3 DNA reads TGTGCCAGCAGTGAAAAGCGGGAGGTTCCCTACAATGAGCAGTTCTTC.

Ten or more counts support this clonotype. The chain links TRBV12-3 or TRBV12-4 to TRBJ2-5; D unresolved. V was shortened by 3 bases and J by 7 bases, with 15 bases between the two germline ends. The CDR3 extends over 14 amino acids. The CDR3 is CASSFLGSSRTQYF. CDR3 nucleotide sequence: TGTGCCAGCAGTTTTCTGGGGTCAAGTAGGACCCAGTACTTC.

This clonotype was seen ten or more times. CDR3 amino acids: CASSQDRGRTEAFF. The CDR3 coding sequence is TGCGCCAGCAGCCAGGACAGGGGGCGGACTGAAGCTTTCTTT. The rearrangement uses TRBV4-3 and TRBJ1-1; 11 bases line up with TRBD1. The CDR3 is 14 amino acids. The junction had 2 bases not matched to a gene; V was cut back by 3 bases and J by 5 bases. The germline V gene has CDR1 LGHNA and CDR2 YSLEER.

CDR3 DNA sequence: TGCGCCAGCAGCCAAGATAGGGCGGGAAGAACCTACGAGCAGTACTTC. As protein: CASSQDRAGRTYEQYF. This chain links TRBV4-1 with TRBJ2-7, with D possibly being TRBD2 (6 bases). Germline loops: CDR1 MGHRA, CDR2 YSYEKL. Trimming shortened V by 0 bases and J by 2 bases, and 14 bases separated the two germline ends. CDR3 length equals 16 residues.

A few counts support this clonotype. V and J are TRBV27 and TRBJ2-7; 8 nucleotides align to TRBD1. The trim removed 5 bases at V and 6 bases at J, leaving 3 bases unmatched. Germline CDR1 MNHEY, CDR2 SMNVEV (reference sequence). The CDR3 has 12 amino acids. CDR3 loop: CASSSRGPEQYF. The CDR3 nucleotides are TGTGCCAGCAGTAGCAGGGGGCCCGAGCAGTACTTC.